These 21 T cell receptor beta chains share one sample of origin, sequenced in a study of T cells in Graves' hyperthyroidism and ophthalmopathy. Amplification yielded TCR beta CDR3 regions, with RNA transcripts as the source. Researchers ran a first-round RT-PCR on the TCR CDR3 using the HTBI primer set. TCRdb processed the multiplex PCR reads anew with MiXCR; each CDR3 protein has one entry. The table has roughly 600,000 distinct CDR3 sequences, roughly 14% seen once. Material for sequencing was blood. The receptors stem from a woman aged 45-59 years with Graves' ophthalmopathy.

There are a few counts of this clonotype. The rearrangement uses TRBV9 and TRBJ2-7; possibly TRBD2 for D (5 bases). The CDR3 has 15 amino acids. The germline CDR1 and CDR2 sequences are SGDLS and YYNGEE. V gave up 0 bases and J gave up 0 bases, with 10 bases separating them. CDR3 sequence reads: CASSVDGLSSYEQYF. The DNA of the CDR3 is TGTGCCAGCAGCGTAGATGGACTGAGCTCCTACGAGCAGTACTTC.

This clonotype was recorded many times. The chain recombines TRBV7-9 with TRBJ2-3, with 14 bases that match TRBD2. The CDR3 has 16 residues. CDR1 is SEHNR and CDR2 is FQNEAQ in the germline V gene (reference sequence). V was clipped by 5 bases and J by 1 base; unmatched bases: 2. CDR3 coding DNA: TGTGCCAGCAGCCGGGGACTAGCGGGAGGCACAGATACGCAGTATTTT. Its protein is CASSRGLAGGTDTQYF. Supplemented by reference TRBV7-9 and TRBJ2-3, the full variable domain reads DTGVSQNPRHKITKRGQNVTFRCDPISEHNRLYWYRQTLGQGPEFLTYFQNEAQLEKSRLLSDRFSAERPKGSFSTLEIQRTEQGDSAMYLCASSRGLAGGTDTQYFGPGTRLTVL.

This clonotype was picked up a small number of times. The chain is built from TRBV7-9 and TRBJ2-6; tentative D call: TRBD2 (6 bases). V gave up 5 bases and J gave up 4 bases, with 15 bases separating them. Germline CDR1 is SEHNR and CDR2 is FQNEAQ (reference sequence). The CDR3 is 16 residues long. CDR3 protein: CASSPAGLLGANVLTF. CDR3 nucleotides: TGTGCCAGCAGCCCGGCGGGGCTTTTAGGGGCCAACGTCCTGACTTTC.

This clonotype occurred many times. The chain joins TRBV7-2 to TRBJ2-3, with 10 bases aligning to TRBD2. The V and J ends lost 2 bases and 5 bases, in that order; junction bases with no gene match: 4. The CDR3 has 15 amino acids. CDR1 and CDR2 from the germline V gene are SGHTA and FQGNSA. The CDR3 loop is CASSLTSGIGDTQYF. Written as DNA, the CDR3 is TGTGCCAGCAGCTTAACTAGCGGGATTGGAGATACGCAGTATTTT.

In regard to this clonotype: This may arise from a read error, as a much more abundant clone is one base away. The chain carries TRBV20-1 and TRBJ2-1; 12 nucleotides align to TRBD2. Germline V CDR1 and CDR2: DFQATT, SNEGSKA (reference sequence). The junction had 12 bases not matched to a gene; V was cut back by 6 bases and J by 6 bases. This CDR3 region has 16 residues. In DNA, the CDR3 is TGCAGTGCCAATAGACTAGCGGGAGAAGTGGGCAATGAGCAGTTCTTC. Translation: CSANRLAGEVGNEQFF.

The table lists this clonotype with many counts. The chain joins TRBV20-1 to TRBJ2-1; 8 bases fit TRBD2. Per germline, CDR1 DFQATT and CDR2 SNEGSKA (reference sequence). The CDR3 is 15 residues long. V gave up 0 bases and J gave up 5 bases; unmatched junction bases: 6. The CDR3 DNA reads TGCAGTGCTAGAGAGAGGCTAGCGGGTAACAATGAGCAGTTCTTC. Residues: CSARERLAGNNEQFF.

This clonotype was seen at least ten times. The chain couples TRBV3-2 to TRBJ2-7; the D call of TRBD2 is as the table states it, not checked on the DNA. TRBV3-2 corresponds to a pseudogene. The CDR3 covers 15 residues. CDR3 residues: CASSQDQGSAYEQYF. The CDR3 DNA is TGTGCCAGCAGCCAAGATCAGGGCAGTGCTTACGAGCAGTACTTC.

The gene calls are TRBV27 and TRBJ1-5, with a weak D call TRBD1 (5 bases). The CDR3 sequence is 15 residues long. Trimming shortened V by 1 base and J by 3 bases, and 10 bases separated the two germline ends. Germline CDR1 MNHEY, CDR2 SMNVEV (reference sequence). CDR3 residues: CASSLYRRLNQPQHF. The CDR3 nucleotides are TGTGCCAGCAGTTTATACAGGAGGCTCAATCAGCCCCAGCATTTT.

Worth noting for this clonotype: Just one base apart from a much larger clone, this may be a read error. The chain employs TRBV7-2 and TRBJ2-1, with D unresolved. The J call may be mistaken, given a closer DNA end match to TRBJ2-7. CDR1 SGHTA and CDR2 FQGNSA come from the germline V gene. The CDR3 runs to 13 residues. CDR3 residues: CASATYSYNEQYF. The DNA of the CDR3 is TGTGCCAGCGCGACCTACTCCTACAATGAGCAGTACTTC.

This clonotype was counted ten times or more. The chain recombines TRBV6-1 with TRBJ2-1, with 13 nucleotides matching TRBD2. The V and J ends lost 6 bases and 7 bases, in that order; junction bases with no gene match: 0. This CDR3 contains 13 residues. Germline V gene data show CDR1 as MNHNS and CDR2 as SASEGT. CDR3 in amino acids: CASRLAGGNEQFF. The CDR3 DNA reads TGTGCCAGCAGACTAGCGGGAGGGAATGAGCAGTTCTTC.

The gene calls are TRBV30 and TRBJ2-1, with 9 bases matching TRBD1. The CDR3 extends over 16 amino acids. Germline-derived CDR1 and CDR2 are GTSNPN and SVGIG (reference sequence). Trimming took 3 bases from V and 8 from J; bases not matched to a gene: 14. As DNA, the CDR3 is TGTGCCTGGAGCGCCTCCGGGACAGGGTTTTTCGATGAGCAGTTCTTC. Its translation: CAWSASGTGFFDEQFF.

The table lists this clonotype with a few counts. The chain recombines TRBV5-1 with TRBJ2-5; TRBD1 agrees at 9 bases. Germline V gives CDR1 SGHRS, CDR2 YFSETQ. This CDR3 is 17 amino acids long. V gave up 2 bases and J gave up 4 bases; unmatched junction bases: 12. The CDR3 here is CASSFPGQGARGETQYF. The DNA of the CDR3 is TGCGCCAGCAGCTTCCCGGGACAGGGAGCCCGCGGAGAGACCCAGTACTTC. Full variable domain (rest looked up from reference TRBV5-1 and TRBJ2-5): KAGVTQTPRYLIKTRGQQVTLSCSPISGHRSVSWYQQTPGQGLQFLFEYFSETQRNKGNFPGRFSGRQFSNSRSEMNVSTLELGDSALYLCASSFPGQGARGETQYFGPGTRLLVL.

The rearrangement uses TRBV27 and TRBJ2-2, with D hard to call. Trimming took off 2 bases at V and 0 bases at J, with 10 bases between the two ends. In germline, CDR1 is MNHEY, CDR2 SMNVEV (reference sequence). CDR3 length equals 16 residues. DNA for the CDR3: TGTGCCAGCAGTTTACTGGCGGCCGCGAACACCGGGGAGCTGTTTTTT. Encoded protein: CASSLLAAANTGELFF.

In its sample, this clonotype was seen many times. The chain combines TRBV11-2 with TRBJ2-1, with 11 bases lining up with TRBD2. The germline CDR1 and CDR2 sequences are SGHAT and FQNNGV. V lost 1 base and J lost 9; bases outside the gene matches: 17. The CDR3 sequence is 19 residues long. CDR3 sequence: CASSLGRRSGTSGGGEQFF. CDR3 nucleotides: TGTGCCAGCAGCTTAGGGAGGAGGAGTGGGACTAGCGGAGGCGGTGAGCAGTTCTTC.

Many counts were recorded for this clonotype. The chain uses TRBV28 and TRBJ2-2, with TRBD2 matching over 11 bases. There are 15 residues in the CDR3. The V gene end was trimmed by 7 bases and the J gene end by 7 bases; junction bases not matched to a gene: 8. Germline CDR1 is MDHEN and CDR2 is SYDVKM. CDR3 region: CASTTSGRFNGELFF. Here the CDR3 DNA reads TGTGCCAGCACCACTAGCGGGAGATTTAACGGGGAGCTGTTTTTT. Using reference TRBV28 and TRBJ2-2 for the parts outside the CDR3, the full variable domain is DVKVTQSSRYLVKRTGEKVFLECVQDMDHENMFWYRQDPGLGLRLIYFSYDVKMKEKGDIPEGYSVSREKKERFSLILESASTNQTSMYLCASTTSGRFNGELFFGEGSRLTVL.

The chain recombines TRBV6-1 with TRBJ2-7; 13 bases are a match to TRBD2. The CDR3 loop spans 17 amino acids. Germline-derived CDR1 and CDR2 are MNHNS and SASEGT. Trimming removed 6 bases from V and 0 bases from J; junction bases left unmatched: 8. The CDR3 loop is CASRLAGGTGSSYEQYF. CDR3 nucleotide sequence: TGTGCCAGCAGACTAGCGGGAGGGACGGGCAGCTCCTACGAGCAGTACTTC.

The chain has TRBV5-1 and TRBJ2-7; perhaps TRBD2 as D (6 bases). Trimming shortened V by 2 bases and J by 5 bases, and 8 bases separated the two germline ends. From germline, CDR1 is SGHRS and CDR2 YFSETQ. CDR3 length: 12 amino acids. The CDR3, as DNA: TGCGCCAGCAGCTTCCTAGCGAACGAGCAGTACTTC. Translating gives CASSFLANEQYF.

This clonotype was seen only a few times. This chain links TRBV24-1 with TRBJ2-7; D remains unclear. The CDR3 runs 15 residues. Trimming took 0 bases from V and 2 from J, leaving 10 bases between them. Germline V gives CDR1 KGHDR, CDR2 SFDVKD. The CDR3 here is CATSDLLELAYEQYF. In DNA form, the CDR3 reads TGTGCCACCAGTGATTTGCTGGAGTTAGCCTACGAGCAGTACTTC.

The rearrangement joins TRBV6-1 to TRBJ2-7; 13 nucleotides match TRBD2. The CDR3 runs to 18 residues. CDR1 and CDR2 from the germline V gene are MNHNS and SASEGT. Trimming at V came to 5 bases and at J to 3 bases, leaving 13 bases not matched to a gene. The CDR3 is CASSPGLAGPSLLYEQYF. Here the CDR3 DNA reads TGTGCCAGCAGTCCGGGACTAGCGGGGCCGTCACTCCTCTACGAGCAGTACTTC.

This clonotype was recorded at least ten times. The CDR3 coding sequence is TGTGCCAGTAATGGCAGGGGTACTGGTGAGCAGTTCTTC. It is translated as CASNGRGTGEQFF. The chain recombines TRBV19 with TRBJ2-1; a weak D match, TRBD1 (6 bases). Trimming took 7 bases from V and 9 from J, leaving 16 bases between them. CDR3 length: 13 residues. The germline gives CDR1 LNHDA, CDR2 SQIVND (reference sequence).

At least ten counts were recorded for this clonotype. This sequence joins TRBV20-1 and TRBJ1-5; 8 bases align to TRBD1. The V gene's germline CDR1 is DFQATT and CDR2 SNEGSKA (reference sequence). V shed 6 bases, J shed 4 bases, and the junction held 8 bases outside the gene matches. The CDR3 has 14 amino acids. CDR3 in amino acids: CSADDQGANQPQHF. Here the CDR3 DNA reads TGCAGTGCAGATGATCAGGGGGCTAATCAGCCCCAGCATTTT.